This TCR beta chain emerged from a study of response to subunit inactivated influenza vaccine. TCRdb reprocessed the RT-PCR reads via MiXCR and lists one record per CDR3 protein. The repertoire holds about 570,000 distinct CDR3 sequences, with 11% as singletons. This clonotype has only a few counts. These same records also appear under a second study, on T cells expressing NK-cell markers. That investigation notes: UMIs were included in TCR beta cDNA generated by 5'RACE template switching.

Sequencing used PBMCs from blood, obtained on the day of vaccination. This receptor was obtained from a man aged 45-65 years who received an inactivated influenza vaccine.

This CDR3 reads CASTPTGTRGYTF. The CDR3 nucleotides read TGTGCCAGCACCCCGACAGGGACGCGTGGCTACACCTTC. The chain recombines TRBV12-3 or TRBV12-4 with TRBJ1-2; 7 nucleotides align to TRBD1. The CDR3 is made up of 13 amino acids. The V gene end was trimmed by 7 bases and the J gene end by 7 bases; junction bases not matched to a gene: 9.